This T cell receptor beta chain was obtained from a study of post-analysis software for immune sequencing data. Researchers reported that TCR beta cDNA libraries carried unique molecular identifiers. T cells numbering about 0.85 to 10 million yielded cDNA molecules that totaled about 500,000. Using its own MiXCR run on the PCR reads, TCRdb lists one record per CDR3 protein. The profile covers some 260,000 distinct CDR3 sequences, with just over 35% appearing a single time and around 5% taken by the ten largest. On this clonotype: Antigen unknown.

From germline, CDR1 is SGHRS and CDR2 YFSETQ. The germline V and J ends were trimmed by 5 bases and 1 base, with 9 bases remaining between them. The CDR3 is 13 residues long. Points from the study as a whole: TRBV segments more frequent in patients than in controls numbered about 5 and included TRBV5-6, TRBV5-1 and TRBV20-1. Strong co-clustering by F measure was seen for same-batch samples.

Sequenced material: blood. The receptor's source is a girl aged 10-17 years with multiple sclerosis. This sequence joins TRBV5-1 and TRBJ1-1; D might be TRBD1 (5 bases). The CDR3 region has the DNA TGCGCCAGCAGTCAGGGTTGGAACACTGAAGCTTTCTTT. Its translation: CASSQGWNTEAFF.